The next 12 T cell receptor beta chains were all read from a single sample in a study of CD8 T cells in ankylosing spondylitis. From the 5' RACE reads, TCRdb called clonotypes with MiXCR, one entry per CDR3 protein. The profile covers some 200,000 distinct CDR3 sequences, with 9.5% to 15% appearing a single time and 16% taken by the ten largest. The material sequenced was blood, either unsorted or a sorted T cell fraction (not recorded which). The receptors derive from a male donor with ankylosing spondylitis or in good health (not recorded which).

The chain is built from TRBV10-1 and TRBJ2-1, with D perhaps TRBD2 (6 bases). The CDR3 extends over 16 amino acids. Germline-derived CDR1 and CDR2 are WNHNN and SYGVQD (reference sequence). Trimming stripped 1 base from V and 1 base from J, with 11 bases between. CDR3 amino acids: CASSEWGLGSYNEQFF. The CDR3 DNA sequence: TGCGCCAGCAGTGAGTGGGGACTGGGTTCCTACAATGAGCAGTTCTTC.

This clonotype has more than one count but fewer than ten. J is TRBJ1-1 and V is TRBV6-6; no clear D gene. CDR3 length equals 11 residues. Germline V gene lookup returns CDR1 MNHNY and CDR2 SVGAGI (reference sequence). V lost 8 bases to trimming and J lost 8 bases, with 12 bases between them. The CDR3 protein is CASWEEEEAFF. The CDR3, as DNA: TGTGCCAGCTGGGAGGAAGAAGAAGCTTTCTTT.

This clonotype was detected many times. The chain links TRBV20-1 to TRBJ1-4; TRBD1 agrees at 9 bases. The J segment lost 14 bases and the V segment lost 4 bases, leaving 11 bases of the junction unmatched. The CDR3 contains 13 residues. CDR1 and CDR2 (germline): DFQATT, SNEGSKA (reference sequence). Here the CDR3 reads CSATPFLDRGLFF. The DNA of the CDR3 is TGCAGTGCTACCCCCTTCCTAGACAGGGGGCTGTTTTTT.

This clonotype was counted only a few times. The rearrangement uses TRBV6-1 and TRBJ2-3, with TRBD2 matching over 13 bases. The CDR3 runs to 15 residues. The V and J ends lost 5 bases and 6 bases, in that order; junction bases with no gene match: 5. Germline values: CDR1 MNHNS, CDR2 SASEGT. The CDR3 loop is CASSRTSGRADTQYF. CDR3 DNA: TGTGCCAGCAGTCGTACTAGCGGGAGGGCCGATACGCAGTATTTT.

This chain joins TRBV29-1 and TRBJ2-2; 9 bases are shared with TRBD1. J gave up 3 bases and V 5 bases, and 7 bases lay outside the gene matches. The CDR3 covers 15 residues. Germline lookup yields CDR1 SQVTM and CDR2 ANQGSEA. The CDR3 bases are TGCAGCGTTTCCGGGACAGGGCTCTACACCGGGGAGCTGTTTTTT. It encodes CSVSGTGLYTGELFF.

This rearrangement joins TRBV2 to TRBJ1-4; D might be TRBD1 (5 bases). The V gene lost 11 bases and the J gene lost 5 bases, with 15 bases spanning the gap. Germline values: CDR1 SNHLY, CDR2 FYNNEI. This CDR3 contains 13 residues. CDR3 protein: CALYRGGNEKLFF. DNA of the CDR3: TGTGCCTTGTACCGGGGGGGAAATGAAAAACTGTTTTTT.

This chain links TRBV9 with TRBJ1-1; D is unresolved. CDR3 length equals 15 residues. The V end was cut by 2 bases, the J end by 2 bases, with 13 bases between. CDR1 and CDR2 (germline): SGDLS, YYNGEE. CDR3 sequence (DNA): TGTGCCAGCAGCGTTTACGAATTATTAAACACTGAAGCTTTCTTT. Its protein product is CASSVYELLNTEAFF.

This clonotype was detected only a few times. The rearrangement uses TRBV29-1 and TRBJ1-2, with 9 bases identical to TRBD1. After removal of 6 bases from V and 3 bases from J, the junction contained 5 bases not matched to a gene. The CDR3 contains 13 residues. Germline V CDR1 and CDR2: SQVTM, ANQGSEA. The CDR3 nucleotides are TGCAGCGTCCACAGGGGGCTTGACTATGGCTACACCTTC. Amino acid sequence: CSVHRGLDYGYTF. The whole variable domain, remainder taken from reference TRBV29-1 and TRBJ1-2, is SAVISQKPSRDICQRGTSLTIQCQVDSQVTMMFWYRQQPGQSLTLIATANQGSEATYESGFVIDKFPISRPNLTFSTLTVSNMSPEDSSIYLCSVHRGLDYGYTFGSGTRLTVV.

The rearrangement uses TRBV7-9 and TRBJ1-1; D gene unclear. This CDR3 contains 15 residues. CDR1 and CDR2 from the germline V gene are SEHNR and FQNEAQ (reference sequence). With 3 bases removed from V and 1 base from J, the gap between germline ends came to 12 bases. The CDR3 is CASSFFAAANTEAFF. The CDR3 DNA sequence: TGTGCCAGCAGCTTTTTCGCGGCAGCGAACACTGAAGCTTTCTTT.

J is TRBJ2-2 and V is TRBV2; the match to TRBD1 covers 8 bases. V was clipped by 7 bases and J by 5 bases; unmatched bases: 6. CDR1 and CDR2 from the germline V gene are SNHLY and FYNNEI. The CDR3 is 14 amino acids. Here the CDR3 reads CASTDRGETGELFF. The CDR3 region has the DNA TGTGCCAGCACTGACAGGGGAGAGACCGGGGAGCTGTTTTTT.

Ten or more counts support this clonotype. This sequence joins TRBV11-1 and TRBJ2-1; no firm D call. Deletions cut 5 bases from V and 3 bases from J, with 11 bases between. CDR3 length: 14 residues. The germline gives CDR1 SGHAT, CDR2 FQDESV (reference sequence). The DNA for the CDR3 is TGTGCCAGCAGCCCCCCGGACGTCTACAATGAGCAGTTCTTC. Protein: CASSPPDVYNEQFF.

The rearrangement joins TRBV30 to TRBJ2-7, with D unclear. V was pared by 0 bases and J by 0 bases, with 15 bases between. This CDR3 has 16 residues. Germline values: CDR1 GTSNPN, CDR2 SVGIG (reference sequence). The CDR3 coding sequence is TGTGCCTGGAGTGTACTTACCCTCGAGAGCTCCTACGAGCAGTACTTC. Its translation is CAWSVLTLESSYEQYF.